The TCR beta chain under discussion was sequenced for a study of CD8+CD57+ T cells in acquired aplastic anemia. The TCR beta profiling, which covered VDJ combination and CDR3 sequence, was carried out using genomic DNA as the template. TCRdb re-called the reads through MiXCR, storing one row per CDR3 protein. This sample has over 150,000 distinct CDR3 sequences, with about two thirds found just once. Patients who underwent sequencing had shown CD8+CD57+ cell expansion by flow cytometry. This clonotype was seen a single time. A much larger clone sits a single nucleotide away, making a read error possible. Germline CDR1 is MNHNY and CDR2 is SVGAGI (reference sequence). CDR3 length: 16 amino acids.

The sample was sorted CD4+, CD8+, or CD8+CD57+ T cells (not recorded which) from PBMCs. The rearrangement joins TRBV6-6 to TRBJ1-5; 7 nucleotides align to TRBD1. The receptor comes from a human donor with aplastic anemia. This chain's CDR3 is CASTALGTVMNLPQHF. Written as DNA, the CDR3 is TGTGCCAGCACCGCATTGGGGACAGTTATGAATCTGCCCCAGCATTTT.